These T cell receptor beta chains were read from a single sample in a study of blood T cell repertoires in COVID-19. The method was immunoSEQ multiplex PCR; TCRdb's version includes in-frame clones alone and lacks a portion of them. The profile shows some 380,000 clones, nearly 90% of them singletons. Sample: peripheral blood. The receptors here all came from a man between 18 and 35 years old with active or convalescent COVID-19. Each CDR3 is given without its conserved first and last residue.

TRBV6-2/TRBV6-3	TRBJ2-2	ASSYSLRISEPGELF
TRBV3-1/TRBV3-2	TRBJ1-4	ASSSFIGEKLF
TRBV11-2	TRBJ2-4	ASSLDARQGAVSKNIQY
TRBV12-3/TRBV12-4	TRBJ1-6	ASRQKGALH
TRBV28	TRBJ1-5	ASVGQGAPYSNQPQH
TRBV9	TRBJ1-4	ASSWTSENEKLF
TRBV28	TRBJ1-2	ASSFRDRPYGYT
TRBV7-3	TRBJ2-5	ASSFTPWETQY
TRBV20-1	TRBJ2-7	SASGSGEQY
TRBV11-2	TRBJ1-1	ASSPFEQSTEAF
TRBV28	TRBJ1-2	ASSDDRVSGYT
TRBV6-2/TRBV6-3	TRBJ1-5	ASSYGGTGWNQPQH
TRBV6-5	TRBJ2-1	ASSKLAESYNEQF
TRBV6-2/TRBV6-3	TRBJ1-5	ASSYLLFLQGRNQPQH
TRBV6-5	TRBJ1-4	ASLRQGANEKLF
TRBV24-1	TRBJ2-1	ATSEKAPRTGETYNEQF
TRBV5-1	TRBJ1-4	ASSWTATNEKLF
TRBV27	TRBJ1-1	ASSYRGENTEAF
TRBV5-1	TRBJ2-7	ASSSKSVQGREQY
TRBV6-5	TRBJ1-5	ASSRGQVDQPQH
TRBV7-9	TRBJ1-6	ASSLITYNSPLH
TRBV29-1	TRBJ2-7	SVLPGQGDEQY
TRBV7-8	TRBJ2-7	ASSDGGGSVHEQY